This is a list of T cell receptor beta chains from one sample in a study of cytomegalovirus exposure and HLA in healthy donors. The data were produced by immunoSEQ multiplex PCR, yet TCRdb's version contains in-frame clones alone and is incomplete. This sample has some 270,000 clones, with about nine tenths found just once. The sequencing sample was made of PBMCs. Every receptor here comes from a girl aged 2 to 9 in good health and CMV-seronegative. Both conserved end residues are part of each CDR3. A D gene is named only where the DNA matches it firmly. The size of a clone is reported for some rows only, either as once, few or many, or as a class for expanded clones.

D gene	V gene	clone size	J gene	CDR3 protein	CDR3 DNA
TRBD2	TRBV10-3	-	TRBJ2-1	CAIRLAGGDNEQFF	TGTGCCATCAGATTAGCGGGAGGCGACAATGAGCAGTTCTTC
-	TRBV7-2	-	TRBJ2-7	CASGTGYEQYF	TGTGCCAGCGGAACAGGCTACGAGCAGTACTTC
-	TRBV5-6	-	TRBJ1-2	CASSFREGYGYTF	TGTGCCAGCAGCTTCCGGGAGGGCTATGGCTACACCTTC
-	TRBV30	-	TRBJ2-2	CAWNQNTGELFF	TGTGCCTGGAACCAAAACACCGGGGAGCTGTTTTTT
-	TRBV5-6	-	TRBJ1-1	CASSLGQAGTEAFF	TGTGCCAGCAGCTTGGGGCAGGCCGGCACTGAAGCTTTCTTT
TRBD1	TRBV15	-	TRBJ1-6	CATSRATGYNPLHF	TGTGCCACCAGCAGAGCGACAGGGTATAACCCCCTCCACTTT
TRBD1	TRBV28	once	TRBJ2-5	CASSLRPGDRQSQETQYF	TGTGCCAGCAGTTTACGGCCCGGGGACAGGCAAAGTCAAGAGACCCAGTACTTC
TRBD1	TRBV30	-	TRBJ2-3	CAWSRDSSTDTQYF	TGTGCCTGGTCCCGGGACAGTAGCACAGATACGCAGTATTTT
-	TRBV6-5	-	TRBJ2-1	CASSYEGSGGYNEQFF	TGTGCCAGCAGTTACGAAGGTTCTGGGGGGTACAATGAGCAGTTCTTC
TRBD1	TRBV5-1	-	TRBJ1-3	CASSLGGDRVTGNTIYF	TGCGCCAGCAGCTTGGGGGGCGACAGGGTCACTGGAAACACCATATATTTT
-	TRBV28	-	TRBJ1-2	CASSYLSDGYGYTF	TGTGCCAGCAGTTACCTCAGTGATGGCTATGGCTACACCTTC
TRBD1	TRBV5-4	-	TRBJ1-1	CASSHRQGWTEAFF	TGTGCCAGCAGCCACAGACAGGGGTGGACTGAAGCTTTCTTT
TRBD2	TRBV30	-	TRBJ2-1	CAWSAGTTSYNEQFF	TGTGCCTGGAGTGCAGGGACTACCTCCTACAATGAGCAGTTCTTC
-	TRBV6-5	-	TRBJ1-1	CASSYGSEAFF	TGTGCCAGCAGTTACGGGAGTGAAGCTTTCTTT
-	TRBV27	once	TRBJ2-1	CASSFVQGLAYNEQFF	TGTGCCAGCAGTTTCGTGCAGGGCCTAGCCTACAATGAGCAGTTCTTC
-	TRBV7-6	-	TRBJ1-2	CASSLDGSYGYTF	TGTGCCAGCAGCTTAGACGGTAGCTATGGCTACACCTTC
TRBD1	TRBV7-6	-	TRBJ2-3	CASSLATGQGLDTQYF	TGTGCCAGCAGCTTAGCGACGGGACAGGGTTTGGATACGCAGTATTTT
-	TRBV4-2	-	TRBJ1-1	CASSQIQNTEAFF	TGTGCCAGCAGCCAAATCCAGAACACTGAAGCTTTCTTT
-	TRBV4-2	-	TRBJ2-4	CASSQDFDTDLAKNIQYF	TGTGCCAGCAGCCAAGATTTTGACACCGACCTAGCCAAAAACATTCAGTATTTC
TRBD1	TRBV30	-	TRBJ1-5	CAWSLTGGRQPQHF	TGTGCCTGGAGCCTTACAGGGGGCCGCCAGCCCCAGCATTTT
TRBD1	TRBV29-1	-	TRBJ2-5	CSVDVTGGQETQYF	TGCAGCGTTGATGTAACAGGGGGTCAAGAGACCCAGTACTTC
TRBD2	TRBV10-3	-	TRBJ2-7	CATQNFGRTYEQYF	TGTGCCACCCAAAACTTCGGGAGGACCTACGAGCAGTACTTC
-	TRBV2	-	TRBJ1-3	CASSRGLGEPIYF	TGTGCCAGCAGTCGGGGGTTAGGGGAACCCATATATTTT
-	TRBV6-1	-	TRBJ2-2	CASSEGRTGELFF	TGTGCCAGCAGTGAAGGGAGGACCGGGGAGCTGTTTTTT
TRBD1	TRBV10-2	-	TRBJ1-5	CASSAANRGNNQPQHF	TGCGCCAGCAGCGCGGCGAACAGGGGAAACAATCAGCCCCAGCATTTT
-	TRBV2	-	TRBJ2-3	CASSEREVNTDTQYF	TGTGCCAGCAGTGAAAGGGAGGTGAACACAGATACGCAGTATTTT
-	TRBV9	once	TRBJ2-5	CAFHTGLEGETQYF	TGTGCCTTCCATACGGGCCTCGAGGGCGAGACCCAGTACTTC
-	TRBV2	-	TRBJ1-6	CASKERSDNSPLHF	TGTGCCAGCAAGGAGCGCAGCGATAATTCACCCCTCCACTTT